This TCR beta chain was found in a study of cytomegalovirus exposure and HLA in healthy donors. The primer mix had 60 Vbeta and 13 Jbeta primers. Here immunoSEQ multiplex PCR was the method, and the copy in TCRdb shows in-frame clones only, minus some. The data hold 220,000 or so clones, with around four fifths observed a single time. In its sample, this clone was seen a few times. The germline gives CDR1 SGHRS, CDR2 YFSETQ. The CDR3 totals 15 residues. The V gene end was trimmed by 2 bases and the J gene end by 8 bases; junction bases not matched to a gene: 8. The genes are TRBV5-1 and TRBJ1-4, with TRBD1 identical over 8 bases. Sequencing was performed on PBMCs. The source of this sequence is a woman in her forties in good health and CMV-seronegative. DNA of the CDR3: TGCGCCAGCAGCTTCGGGTCAGGGGGCGAAGAAAAACTGTTTTTT. Protein product: CASSFGSGGEEKLFF.